This paragraph covers one T cell receptor (beta chain) sequence. Its specificity is not known. MiXCR was run by TCRdb on the 5' RACE reads, yielding one entry per CDR3 protein. The table shows about 530,000 distinct CDR3 sequences, with roughly 15% occurring only once. This CDR3 is 14 amino acids long. The ends lost 1 base at V and 6 bases at J; junction bases unmatched: 2. Looked up from germline, CDR1 is LGHDT and CDR2 is YNNKEL (reference sequence). The data stem from a study of identical twins. General study results and limits: Reduced insertions were recorded for abundant cord blood beta clonotypes, with no such pattern in memory repertoires. The models gave estimates that fell short of the out-of-frame TCR alpha sharing seen in monozygotic twins. An excess of low generation probability was shown by twin-shared out-of-frame alpha sequences.

These data are also associated with another study on yellow fever vaccine responses in identical twins.

Input material: CD4+ T cells sorted from blood. This receptor was identified in a woman between 18 and 30 years old in good health. The genes are TRBV3-1 and TRBJ2-1; 8 nucleotides line up with TRBD2. DNA of the CDR3: TGTGCCAGCAGCCAAGGACTAGCGTCCAATGAGCAGTTCTTC. It codes for CASSQGLASNEQFF.